There are a few counts of the clone carrying this TCR beta chain. The antigen remains unidentified. These data belong to a study of post-analysis software for immune sequencing data. Overall study results and limits: In patients, TRBV5-6, TRBV5-1 and TRBV20-1 belonged to several TRBV segments found more frequently than in controls.

Every TCR beta cDNA library bore unique molecular identifiers. The yield from about 1 to 10 million T cells was roughly 500,000 cDNA molecules in total. One entry per CDR3 protein, called by TCRdb with MiXCR from the PCR reads. Seen here are roughly 570,000 distinct CDR3 sequences, roughly 34% observed once, and the top ten hold about 6%. Trimming took off 1 base at V and 5 bases at J, with 9 bases between the two ends. The CDR3 spans 13 residues. Germline CDR1 and CDR2: SGHRS and YFSETQ. The chain employs TRBV5-1 and TRBJ1-1, with D perhaps TRBD1 (5 bases). The TCR comes from a girl under 18 with multiple sclerosis. The sample was blood. The CDR3 DNA sequence: TGCGCCAGCAGCTTGACGGGGGAAACTGAAGCTTTCTTT. This gives the protein CASSLTGETEAFF.